The 20 T cell receptor beta chains reported below all come from one sample, sequenced in a study of blood T cell repertoires in COVID-19. TCRdb's copy holds only in-frame clones and misses some; the assay was immunoSEQ multiplex PCR. The sample has fewer than 350,000 clones; about 90% are singletons. Sequenced material: peripheral blood. The receptor source for this set is a woman aged 25 to 39 with COVID-19, enrolled during active disease.

This chain connects TRBV19 to TRBJ2-7; D gene ambiguous. CDR3 length equals 13 residues. V gave up 4 bases and J gave up 5 bases, with 12 bases separating them. Germline lookup yields CDR1 LNHDA and CDR2 SQIVND (reference sequence). The DNA of the CDR3 is TGTGCCAGTAGTAGGGCCCCCGGCCACGAGCAGTACTTC. Protein product: CASSRAPGHEQYF.

The chain carries TRBV6-5 and TRBJ1-6; 8 bases line up with TRBD1. V lost 4 bases, J lost 7 bases, and 6 bases stayed unmatched. CDR3 length equals 15 residues. From germline, CDR1 is MNHEY and CDR2 SVGAGI. The CDR3 protein is CASSSRTGSNSPLHF. As DNA, the CDR3 is TGTGCCAGCAGTTCACGGACAGGGTCGAATTCACCCCTCCACTTT.

The chain combines TRBV7-2 with TRBJ2-3; D may be TRBD2 (6 bases). The length of the CDR3 is 16 residues. The V gene lost 1 base and the J gene lost 11 bases, with 22 bases spanning the gap. CDR1 and CDR2 (germline): SGHTA, FQGNSA. CDR3 coding DNA: TGTGCCAGCAGCTTAGGAGCTAGCGTGATGTTGATAGGGCAGTATTTT. Protein sequence: CASSLGASVMLIGQYF.

The V gene is TRBV2, the J gene TRBJ1-5; D unresolved. Trimming took off 4 bases at V and 3 bases at J, with 13 bases between the two ends. The germline CDR1 and CDR2 sequences are SNHLY and FYNNEI. The CDR3 is made up of 15 amino acids. DNA for the CDR3: TGTGCCAGCAGTGGCCAGGAGGGCATCAATCAGCCCCAGCATTTT. Translation gives CASSGQEGINQPQHF.

J is TRBJ2-7 and V is TRBV5-6; TRBD1 is a possible D gene (6 bases). Germline assignment: CDR1 SGHDT and CDR2 YYEEEE. Trimming cost V 3 bases and J 3 bases, with 16 bases left between them. The CDR3 is 15 amino acids. The DNA of the CDR3 is TGTGCCAGCAGCTCGTTCTGGGACACCCGCTACGAGCAGTACTTC. This translates into CASSSFWDTRYEQYF. The whole variable domain, filled in from reference TRBV5-6 and TRBJ2-7, reads DAGVTQSPTHLIKTRGQQVTLRCSPKSGHDTVSWYQQALGQGPQFIFQYYEEEERQRGNFPDRFSGHQFPNYSSELNVNALLLGDSALYLCASSSFWDTRYEQYFGPGTRLTVT.

The chain links TRBV19 to TRBJ2-1; 8 bases fit TRBD2. This CDR3 has 16 amino acids. The V gene's germline CDR1 is LNHDA and CDR2 SQIVND (reference sequence). V gave up 1 base and J gave up 4 bases; unmatched junction bases: 6. The CDR3 loop is CASSIGRASGYNEQFF. CDR3 DNA: TGTGCCAGTAGTATAGGACGGGCTAGCGGGTACAATGAGCAGTTCTTC.

The genes are TRBV10-3 and TRBJ1-1, with D unresolved. Germline V gene sequence: CDR1 ENHRY, CDR2 SYGVKD. The CDR3 has 14 amino acids. Trimming took off 6 bases at V and 1 base at J, with 12 bases between the two ends. The CDR3 DNA sequence: TGTGCCATCAGCTCTCCCCGGGGGAACACTGAAGCTTTCTTT. Amino acids: CAISSPRGNTEAFF.

The rearrangement joins TRBV6-4 to TRBJ1-1, with D perhaps matching TRBD1 (6 bases). From germline, CDR1 is MRHNA and CDR2 SNTAGT. V was shortened by 7 bases and J by 1 base, with 22 bases between the two germline ends. This CDR3 has 17 residues. CDR3 bases: TGTGCCAGCACCCGGGGAGAAGACGGACAGTGGAACACTGAAGCTTTCTTT. This translates into CASTRGEDGQWNTEAFF.

The CDR3 sequence is CASCAPTGVEQYF. The CDR3, as DNA: TGTGCCAGCTGTGCTCCGACGGGTGTCGAGCAGTACTTC. The chain uses TRBV6-6 and TRBJ2-7, with unresolved D. In germline, CDR1 is MNHNY, CDR2 SVGAGI (reference sequence). Trimming removed 8 bases from V and 6 bases from J, with 17 bases in between. The CDR3 is 13 amino acids.

The gene calls are TRBV19 and TRBJ2-3; D possibly corresponds to TRBD2 (5 bases). V lost 4 bases to trimming and J lost 8 bases, with 10 bases between them. Per the germline V gene, CDR1 is LNHDA and CDR2 is SQIVND (reference sequence). The CDR3 is 12 amino acids. The CDR3 DNA follows: TGTGCCAGTAGTAAACGGGAATTTACGCAGTATTTT. This encodes CASSKREFTQYF. The complete variable domain, with remaining parts taken from reference TRBV19 and TRBJ2-3, reads DGGITQSPKYLFRKEGQNVTLSCEQNLNHDAMYWYRQDPGQGLRLIYYSQIVNDFQKGDIAEGYSVSREKKESFPLTVTSAQKNPTAFYLCASSKREFTQYFGPGTRLTVL.

This chain uses TRBV12-3 or TRBV12-4 with TRBJ1-5; D is unresolved. CDR3 length: 12 residues. V lost 5 bases and J 7 bases, leaving 9 bases between the germline ends. CDR3 sequence: CASSPTTQPQHF. The CDR3 nucleotides are TGTGCCAGCAGTCCTACTACGCAGCCCCAGCATTTT.

This sequence joins TRBV28 and TRBJ1-3; tentative D call: TRBD1 (6 bases). The CDR3 runs 14 residues. In germline, CDR1 is MDHEN, CDR2 SYDVKM. The V gene lost 8 bases and the J gene lost 3 bases, with 14 bases spanning the gap. This CDR3 reads CASRGGVFGNTIYF. CDR3 in DNA: TGTGCCAGCCGAGGGGGAGTCTTTGGAAACACCATATATTTT.

This chain uses TRBV6-2 or TRBV6-3 with TRBJ2-5; 9 nucleotides line up with TRBD1. Trimming took 6 bases from V and 5 from J; bases not matched to a gene: 10. Germline CDR1 is MNHEY and CDR2 is SVGEGT. This CDR3 contains 15 residues. CDR3 sequence (DNA): TGTGCCAGCAGCCCAAGGACAGGGGCACGGGAGACCCAGTACTTC. This codes for CASSPRTGARETQYF.

The J gene is TRBJ2-7, the V gene TRBV6-5, with 8 bases lining up with TRBD1. There are 13 residues in the CDR3. Losses at the gene ends were 9 bases for V and 6 bases for J; bases not matched to a gene: 10. Germline lookup yields CDR1 MNHEY and CDR2 SVGAGI. The CDR3 sequence is CASNRQGLVEQYF. The CDR3 DNA reads TGTGCCAGTAATCGACAGGGGCTCGTCGAGCAGTACTTC.

The genes are TRBV5-1 and TRBJ2-5; 10 positions match TRBD2. The CDR3 extends over 16 amino acids. J lost 7 bases, V lost 5 bases, and 14 bases had no gene match. The germline CDR1 and CDR2 sequences are SGHRS and YFSETQ. The CDR3 DNA reads as TGCGCCAGCAGGGGAGGGCTAGCGGGGGCCCCCGGGACCCAGTACTTC. It encodes CASRGGLAGAPGTQYF. The full variable domain, with the rest looked up from reference TRBV5-1 and TRBJ2-5, is KAGVTQTPRYLIKTRGQQVTLSCSPISGHRSVSWYQQTPGQGLQFLFEYFSETQRNKGNFPGRFSGRQFSNSRSEMNVSTLELGDSALYLCASRGGLAGAPGTQYFGPGTRLLVL.

V and J are TRBV27 and TRBJ2-3; TRBD2 is a possible D gene (5 bases). This CDR3 is 14 amino acids long. Trimming removed 4 bases from V and 5 bases from J, with 13 bases in between. Germline lookup yields CDR1 MNHEY and CDR2 SMNVEV (reference sequence). The CDR3 coding sequence is TGTGCCAGCAGTTCAACTAGTACCGGAGATACGCAGTATTTT. Protein: CASSSTSTGDTQYF.

This clone showed up just once. The chain's CDR3 is CATSEPSTGVRPIQQYF. The CDR3 DNA reads TGTGCCACCAGTGAGCCTAGTACAGGAGTACGCCCGATCCAGCAGTACTTC. The J gene is TRBJ2-7, the V gene TRBV24-1; possibly TRBD1 for D (5 bases). The V gene lost 4 bases and the J gene lost 8 bases, with 26 bases spanning the gap. The CDR3 length is 17 residues. CDR1 and CDR2 (germline): KGHDR, SFDVKD.

V is TRBV3-1 (or the pseudogene TRBV3-2) and J is TRBJ1-5, with D maybe TRBD1 (6 bases). This CDR3 contains 14 residues. Looked up from germline, CDR1 is LGHDT and CDR2 is YNNKEL (reference sequence). Trimming took off 4 bases at V and 9 bases at J, with 16 bases between the two ends. CDR3 in amino acids: CASSLGVQGLPQHF. DNA for the CDR3: TGTGCCAGCAGCCTTGGCGTACAGGGTTTGCCCCAGCATTTT.

This clone was recorded once. This chain links TRBV10-2 with TRBJ1-6; no clear D gene. Germline V gives CDR1 WSHSY, CDR2 SAAADI. Trimming took off 3 bases at V and 10 bases at J, with 16 bases between the two ends. The CDR3 is made up of 15 amino acids. The CDR3 DNA sequence: TGCGCCAGCAGTGACGGCGGTACGTTTGGGTCACCCCTCCACTTT. Protein product: CASSDGGTFGSPLHF.

This clone was detected a few times. The chain links TRBV5-6 to TRBJ2-1, with D maybe TRBD2 (5 bases). With 0 bases removed from V and 8 bases from J, the gap between germline ends came to 12 bases. The CDR3 length is 14 residues. CDR1 SGHDT and CDR2 YYEEEE come from the germline V gene. The CDR3 DNA reads TGTGCCAGCAGCTTGGTGGGAGCATTGCATGAGCAGTTCTTC. Its translation is CASSLVGALHEQFF.